This T cell receptor beta chain originates from a study of tumor-infiltrating lymphocytes in primary liver carcinoma. Background on the study: The patient group consisted of men and women aged 30 to 69 years.

CDR3 length: 18 residues. Per germline, CDR1 SGHKS and CDR2 YYEKEE (reference sequence). The roughly 18-32 mg bulk tissue piece was not sorted before simultaneous RNA and DNA extraction. The study found over 85% viable tumor cells in every tumor sample. Using a constant-region primer together with ProtoScript II reverse transcriptase, TCR beta cDNA was made from about 490 ng of total RNA. TCR beta libraries came from three nested multiplex PCR rounds using slightly modified ARM-PCR. TRBV1-TRBV30 forward primers paired with a C-beta reverse primer drove the first two PCR rounds, roughly 10 cycles each. TCRdb processed the multiplex PCR reads anew with MiXCR; each CDR3 protein has one entry. The data contain about 74,000 distinct CDR3 sequences, 60% to 80% of them seen just once; the ten biggest clones take up around 30%. On this clonotype itself: Given the absence of the conserved phenylalanine or tryptophan at the CDR3 end, a read error is likely.

Material: liver tumor tissue from sampling region 4. The subset was: tumor region T4, right-lateral pole. The receptor comes from a man in his forties with primary liver carcinoma and hepatitis B virus infection. The genes are TRBV5-5 and TRBJ2-2, with 14 positions matching TRBD2. CDR3 amino acids: CASSRGLAGDSNTGDLFL. For the CDR3, the DNA is TGTGCCAGCAGCAGGGGACTAGCGGGAGACTCGAACACCGGGGACCTGTTTCTT.